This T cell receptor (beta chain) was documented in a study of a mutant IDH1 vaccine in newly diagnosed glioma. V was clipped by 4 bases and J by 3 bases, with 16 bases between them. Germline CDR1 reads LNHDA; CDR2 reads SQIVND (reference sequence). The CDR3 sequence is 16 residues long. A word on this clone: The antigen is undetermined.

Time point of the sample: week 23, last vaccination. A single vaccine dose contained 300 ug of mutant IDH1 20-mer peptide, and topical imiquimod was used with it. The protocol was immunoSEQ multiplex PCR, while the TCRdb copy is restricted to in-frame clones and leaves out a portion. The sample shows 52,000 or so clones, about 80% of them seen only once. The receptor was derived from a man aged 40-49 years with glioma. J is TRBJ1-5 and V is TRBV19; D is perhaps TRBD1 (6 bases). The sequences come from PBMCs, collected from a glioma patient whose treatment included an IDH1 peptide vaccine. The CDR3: CASSTKPQGYNQPQHF. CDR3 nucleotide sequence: TGTGCCAGTAGTACAAAACCACAGGGTTACAATCAGCCCCAGCATTTT.